This section outlines one TCR beta chain sequence together with its context. Its matching antigen is unknown. TCRdb's table, derived via immunoSEQ multiplex PCR, lists solely in-frame clones and lacks some. The table has about 120,000 clones, about nine tenths seen once. The sample is drawn from a study of T cell responses to AZD1222 COVID-19 vaccine. Study-level points and caveats: Repertoires were obtained solely post-peak T cell response. Nearly half of spike-specific TCRs reportedly target unmutated variant regions. Donors were largely white British and mainly female; clonal diversity was possibly underestimated.

The specimen comprised peripheral blood, sampled on day 0 of AZD1222 vaccination. The sequence came from an adult in good health.

The CDR3 nucleotides are TGTGCCAGCAGTTACGGGACATCAGCCTACGAGCAGTACTTC. Translation: CASSYGTSAYEQYF. V is TRBV6-2 or TRBV6-3 and J is TRBJ2-7, with D possibly matching TRBD1 (6 bases). There are 14 residues in the CDR3. Deletions cut 2 bases from V and 2 bases from J, with 10 bases between. The germline CDR1 and CDR2 sequences are MNHEY and SVGEGT.